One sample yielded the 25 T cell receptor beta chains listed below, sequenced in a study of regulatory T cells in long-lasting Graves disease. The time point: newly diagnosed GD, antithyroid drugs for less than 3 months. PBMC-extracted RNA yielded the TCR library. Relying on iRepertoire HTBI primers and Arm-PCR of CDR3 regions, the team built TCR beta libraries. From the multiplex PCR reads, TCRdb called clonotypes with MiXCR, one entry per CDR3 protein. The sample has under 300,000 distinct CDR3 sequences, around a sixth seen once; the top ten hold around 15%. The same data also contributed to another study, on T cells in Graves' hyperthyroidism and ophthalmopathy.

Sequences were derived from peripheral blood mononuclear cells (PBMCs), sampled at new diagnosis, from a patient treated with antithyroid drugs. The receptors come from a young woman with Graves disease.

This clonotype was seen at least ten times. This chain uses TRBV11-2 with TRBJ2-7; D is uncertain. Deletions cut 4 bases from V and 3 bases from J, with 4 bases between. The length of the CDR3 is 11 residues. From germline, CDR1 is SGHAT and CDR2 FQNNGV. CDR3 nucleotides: TGTGCCAGCAGCTCCTACTACGAGCAGTACTTC. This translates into CASSSYYEQYF.

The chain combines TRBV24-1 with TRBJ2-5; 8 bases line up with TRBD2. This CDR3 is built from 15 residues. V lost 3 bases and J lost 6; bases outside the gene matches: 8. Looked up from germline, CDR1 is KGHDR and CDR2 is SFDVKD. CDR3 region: CATSDRSGRGKTQYF. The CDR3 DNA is TGTGCCACCAGTGATCGCAGCGGGAGAGGAAAGACCCAGTACTTC.

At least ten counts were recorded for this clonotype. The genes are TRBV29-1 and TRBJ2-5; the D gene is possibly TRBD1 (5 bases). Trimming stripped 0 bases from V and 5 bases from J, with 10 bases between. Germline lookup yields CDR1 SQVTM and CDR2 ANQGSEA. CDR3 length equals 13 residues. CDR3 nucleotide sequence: TGCAGCGTTGAAGATCACAGGAAGGAGACCCAGTACTTC. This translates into CSVEDHRKETQYF.

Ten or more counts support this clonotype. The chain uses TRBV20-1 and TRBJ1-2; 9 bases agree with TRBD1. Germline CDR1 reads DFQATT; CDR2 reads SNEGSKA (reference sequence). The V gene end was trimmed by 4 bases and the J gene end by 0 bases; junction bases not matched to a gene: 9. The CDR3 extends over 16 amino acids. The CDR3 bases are TGCAGTGCTATTAGGGACAGGGTTGGGGCTAACTATGGCTACACCTTC. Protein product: CSAIRDRVGANYGYTF.

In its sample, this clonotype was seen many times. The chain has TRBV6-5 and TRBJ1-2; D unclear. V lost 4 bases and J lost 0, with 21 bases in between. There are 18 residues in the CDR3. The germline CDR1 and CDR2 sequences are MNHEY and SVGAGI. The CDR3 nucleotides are TGTGCCAGCAGTTCCGACCTCAGCGGCCGCCCACCTAACTATGGCTACACCTTC. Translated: CASSSDLSGRPPNYGYTF.

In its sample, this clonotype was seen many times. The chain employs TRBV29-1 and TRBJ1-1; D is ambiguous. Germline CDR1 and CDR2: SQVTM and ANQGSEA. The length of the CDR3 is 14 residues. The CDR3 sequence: CTPSRWQMNTEAFF. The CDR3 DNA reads TGCACCCCCTCTCGTTGGCAGATGAACACTGAAGCTTTCTTT.

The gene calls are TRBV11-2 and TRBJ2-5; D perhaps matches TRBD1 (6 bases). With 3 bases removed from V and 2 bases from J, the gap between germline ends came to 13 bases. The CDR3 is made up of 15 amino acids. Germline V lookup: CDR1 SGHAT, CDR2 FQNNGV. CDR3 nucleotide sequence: TGTGCCAGCAGCTTGGGGGACAAGACACAAGAGACCCAGTACTTC. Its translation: CASSLGDKTQETQYF.

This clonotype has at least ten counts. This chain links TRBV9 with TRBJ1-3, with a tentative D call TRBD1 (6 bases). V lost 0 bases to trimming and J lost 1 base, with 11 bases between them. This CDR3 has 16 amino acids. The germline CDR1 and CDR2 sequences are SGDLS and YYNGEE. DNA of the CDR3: TGTGCCAGCAGCGTAGTTCCAGGGGCTTCTGGAAACACCATATATTTT. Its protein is CASSVVPGASGNTIYF.

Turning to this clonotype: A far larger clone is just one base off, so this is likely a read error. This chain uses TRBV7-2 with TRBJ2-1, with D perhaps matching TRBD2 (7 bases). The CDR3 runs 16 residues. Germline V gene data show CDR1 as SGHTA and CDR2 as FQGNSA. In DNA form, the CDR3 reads TGTGCCAGCAGCCAAGATGACCGGGGGGCCTACAGTGAGCAGTTCTTC. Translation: CASSQDDRGAYSEQFF.

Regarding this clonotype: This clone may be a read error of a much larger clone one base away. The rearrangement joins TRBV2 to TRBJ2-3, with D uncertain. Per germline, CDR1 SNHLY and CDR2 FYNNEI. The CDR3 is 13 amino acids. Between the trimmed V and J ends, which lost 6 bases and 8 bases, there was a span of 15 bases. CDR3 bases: TGTGCCAGCAGCTTTCTACTGACGGGTACGCAGTATTTT. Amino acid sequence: CASSFLLTGTQYF. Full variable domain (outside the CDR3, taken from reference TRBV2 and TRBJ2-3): EPEVTQTPSHQVTQMGQEVILRCVPISNHLYFYWYRQILGQKVEFLVSFYNNEISEKSEIFDDQFSVERPDGSNFTLKIRSTKLEDSAMYFCASSFLLTGTQYFGPGTRLTVL.

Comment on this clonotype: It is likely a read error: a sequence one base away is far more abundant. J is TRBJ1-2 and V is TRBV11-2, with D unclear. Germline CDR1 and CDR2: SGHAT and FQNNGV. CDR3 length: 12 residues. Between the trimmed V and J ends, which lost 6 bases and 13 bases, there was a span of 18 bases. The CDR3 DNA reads TGTGCCAGCAGTGATAGGGCAGTCGGCCCCACCTTC. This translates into CASSDRAVGPTF. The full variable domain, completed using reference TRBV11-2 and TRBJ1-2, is EAGVAQSPRYKIIEKRQSVAFWCNPISGHATLYWYQQILGQGPKLLIQFQNNGVVDDSQLPKDRFSAERLKGVDSTLKIQPAKLEDSAVYLCASSDRAVGPTFGSGTRLTVV.

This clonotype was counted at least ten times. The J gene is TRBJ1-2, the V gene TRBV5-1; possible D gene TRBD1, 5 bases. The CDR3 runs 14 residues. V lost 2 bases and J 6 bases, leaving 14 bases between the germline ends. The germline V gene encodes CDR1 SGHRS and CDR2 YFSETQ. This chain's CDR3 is CASSLGAAEDGYTF. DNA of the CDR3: TGCGCCAGCAGCTTAGGGGCCGCCGAAGATGGCTACACCTTC.

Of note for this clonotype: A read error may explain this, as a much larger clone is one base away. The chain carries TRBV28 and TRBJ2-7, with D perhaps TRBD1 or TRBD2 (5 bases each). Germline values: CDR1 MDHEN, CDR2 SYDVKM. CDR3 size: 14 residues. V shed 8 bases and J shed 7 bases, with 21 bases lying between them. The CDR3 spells CASSPVKWDGEQYF. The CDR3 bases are TGTGCCAGCTCACCAGTGAAATGGGACGGAGAGCAGTACTTC.

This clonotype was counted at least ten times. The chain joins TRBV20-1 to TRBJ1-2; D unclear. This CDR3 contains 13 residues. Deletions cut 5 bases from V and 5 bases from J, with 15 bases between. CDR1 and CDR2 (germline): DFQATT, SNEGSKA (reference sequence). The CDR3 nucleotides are TGCAGTGCTTCTTCCCGGGTTGAGTATGGCTACACCTTC. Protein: CSASSRVEYGYTF.

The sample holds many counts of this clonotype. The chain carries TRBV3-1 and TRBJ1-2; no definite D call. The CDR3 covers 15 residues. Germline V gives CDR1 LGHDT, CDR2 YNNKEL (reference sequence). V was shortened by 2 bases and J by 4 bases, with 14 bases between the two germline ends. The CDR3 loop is CASSQRAVGSYGYTF. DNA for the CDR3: TGTGCCAGCAGCCAACGCGCTGTCGGCTCCTATGGCTACACCTTC.

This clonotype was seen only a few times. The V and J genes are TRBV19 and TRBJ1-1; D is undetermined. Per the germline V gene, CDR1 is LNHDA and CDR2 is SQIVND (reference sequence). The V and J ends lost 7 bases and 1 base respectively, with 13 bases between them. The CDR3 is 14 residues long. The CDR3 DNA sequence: TGTGCCAGTACGAGTGTTAAGAAGAACACTGAAGCTTTCTTT. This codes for CASTSVKKNTEAFF. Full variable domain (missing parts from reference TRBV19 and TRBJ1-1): DGGITQSPKYLFRKEGQNVTLSCEQNLNHDAMYWYRQDPGQGLRLIYYSQIVNDFQKGDIAEGYSVSREKKESFPLTVTSAQKNPTAFYLCASTSVKKNTEAFFGQGTRLTVV.

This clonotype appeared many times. The CDR3 reads CSADRPGAYGYTF. CDR3 DNA: TGCAGTGCTGACCGCCCAGGGGCCTATGGCTACACCTTC. The gene calls are TRBV20-1 and TRBJ1-2; possibly TRBD1 for D (6 bases). The CDR3 loop spans 13 amino acids. V was shortened by 5 bases and J by 4 bases, with 14 bases between the two germline ends. Germline V gene sequence: CDR1 DFQATT, CDR2 SNEGSKA (reference sequence).

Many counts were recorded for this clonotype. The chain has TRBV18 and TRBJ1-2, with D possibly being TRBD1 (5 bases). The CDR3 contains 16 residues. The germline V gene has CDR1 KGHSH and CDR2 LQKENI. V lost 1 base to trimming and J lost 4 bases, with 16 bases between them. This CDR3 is CASSPQGRAGIYGYTF. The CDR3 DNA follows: TGTGCCAGCTCACCACAGGGCAGGGCAGGGATCTATGGCTACACCTTC.

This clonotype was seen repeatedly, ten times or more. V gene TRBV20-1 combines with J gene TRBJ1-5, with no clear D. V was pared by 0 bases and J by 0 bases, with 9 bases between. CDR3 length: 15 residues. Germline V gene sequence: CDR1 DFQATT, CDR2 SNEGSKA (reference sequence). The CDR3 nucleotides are TGCAGTGCTAGAGATCCGAGAACTAGCAATCAGCCCCAGCATTTT. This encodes CSARDPRTSNQPQHF.

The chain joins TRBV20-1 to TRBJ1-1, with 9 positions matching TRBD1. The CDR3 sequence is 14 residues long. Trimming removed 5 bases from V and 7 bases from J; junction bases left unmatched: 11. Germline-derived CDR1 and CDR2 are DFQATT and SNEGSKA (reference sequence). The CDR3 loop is CSARTPGTGIEAFF. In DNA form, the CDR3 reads TGCAGTGCTCGAACACCCGGGACAGGGATTGAAGCTTTCTTT.

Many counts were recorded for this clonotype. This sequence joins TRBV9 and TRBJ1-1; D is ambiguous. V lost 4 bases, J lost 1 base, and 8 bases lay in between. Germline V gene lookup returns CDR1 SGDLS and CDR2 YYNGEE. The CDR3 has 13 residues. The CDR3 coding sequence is TGTGCCAGCAGCCAACACGAGAACACTGAAGCTTTCTTT. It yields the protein CASSQHENTEAFF.

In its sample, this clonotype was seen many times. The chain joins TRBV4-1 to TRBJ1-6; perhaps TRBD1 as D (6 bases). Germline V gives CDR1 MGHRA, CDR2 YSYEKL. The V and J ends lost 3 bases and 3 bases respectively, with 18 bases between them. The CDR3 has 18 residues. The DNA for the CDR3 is TGCGCCAGCAGCCAGGTCCCGTGGGGGCAGTTCTATAATTCACCCCTCCACTTT. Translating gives CASSQVPWGQFYNSPLHF.

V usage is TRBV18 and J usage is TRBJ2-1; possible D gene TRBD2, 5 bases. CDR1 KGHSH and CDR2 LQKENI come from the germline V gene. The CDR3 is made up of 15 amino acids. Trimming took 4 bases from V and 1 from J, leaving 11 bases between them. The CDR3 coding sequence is TGTGCCAGCTCACGAGGGCCGGTTTCCTACAATGAGCAGTTCTTC. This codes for CASSRGPVSYNEQFF.

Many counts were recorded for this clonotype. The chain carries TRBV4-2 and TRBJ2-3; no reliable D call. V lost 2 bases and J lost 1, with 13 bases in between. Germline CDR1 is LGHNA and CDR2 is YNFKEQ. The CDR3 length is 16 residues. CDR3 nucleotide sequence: TGTGCCAGCAGCCAAATTTCGTCACCCGGCACAGATACGCAGTATTTT. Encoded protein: CASSQISSPGTDTQYF.

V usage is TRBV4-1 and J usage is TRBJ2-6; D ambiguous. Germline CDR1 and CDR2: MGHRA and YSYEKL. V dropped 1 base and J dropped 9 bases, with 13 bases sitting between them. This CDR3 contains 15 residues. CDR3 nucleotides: TGCGCCAGCAGCCAAGTGCATGGCCCAGGCAACGTCCTGACTTTC. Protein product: CASSQVHGPGNVLTF.